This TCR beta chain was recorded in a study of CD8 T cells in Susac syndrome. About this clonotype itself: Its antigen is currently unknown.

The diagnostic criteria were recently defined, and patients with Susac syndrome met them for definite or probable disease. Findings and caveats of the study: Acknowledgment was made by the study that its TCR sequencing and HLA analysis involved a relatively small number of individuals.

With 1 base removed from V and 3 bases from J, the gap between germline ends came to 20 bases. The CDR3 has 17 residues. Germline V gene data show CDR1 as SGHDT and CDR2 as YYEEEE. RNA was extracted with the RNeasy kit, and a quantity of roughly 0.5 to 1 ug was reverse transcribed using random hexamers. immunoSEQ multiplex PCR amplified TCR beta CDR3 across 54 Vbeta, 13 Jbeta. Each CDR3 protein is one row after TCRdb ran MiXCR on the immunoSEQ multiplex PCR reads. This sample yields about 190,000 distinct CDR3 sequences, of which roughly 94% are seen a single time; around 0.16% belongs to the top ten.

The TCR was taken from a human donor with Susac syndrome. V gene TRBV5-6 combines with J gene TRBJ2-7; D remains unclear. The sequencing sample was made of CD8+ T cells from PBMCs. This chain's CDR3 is CASSLLVSTSTGYEQYF. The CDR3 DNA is TGTGCCAGCAGCTTGTTAGTTTCTACCAGCACCGGCTACGAGCAGTACTTC.